The next 15 T cell receptor beta chains were all read from a single sample in a study of prognosis after radiotherapy for stage I lung cancer (dated by TCRdb to the early 2020s). Sequenced on an Illumina HiSeq 3000. The TCR beta CDR3 region was amplified from genomic DNA by two rounds of multiplex PCR. The first PCR round used primers specific to each TRBV and TRBJ gene, and the primer sequences were filed in Chinese patent CN105087789A. In-frame beta chains were kept once TCRdb had trimmed the public reads at Q25 with fastp and called clones with MiXCR. Rows with a matching CDR3 protein are joined into one entry that keeps the most common DNA and genes. The sample data list 50,000 or so distinct CDR3 sequences, and about 32% of these were observed just once. In total, the top ten clones hold about 8.3% of the sample. Material: PBMCs, obtained before or after stereotactic body radiation therapy (not recorded which). The receptors were sampled from a donor aged 50 or older with non-small cell lung cancer.

This clonotype showed up many times. The rearrangement joins TRBV6-4 to TRBJ2-1; D might be TRBD2 (6 bases). Per the germline V gene, CDR1 is MRHNA and CDR2 is SNTAGT. This CDR3 comprises 13 residues. The germline V and J ends were trimmed by 6 bases and 11 bases, with 17 bases remaining between them. CDR3 sequence: CASSSNGGAQQFF. The CDR3 DNA follows: TGTGCCAGCAGCTCAAACGGCGGGGCCCAGCAGTTCTTC.

The J gene is TRBJ2-3, the V gene TRBV12-3 or TRBV12-4; D uncertain. V gave up 6 bases and J gave up 1 base, with 14 bases separating them. The CDR3 extends over 15 amino acids. CDR3 residues: CASSWWGFGTDTQYF. In nucleotides, the CDR3 is TGTGCCAGCAGCTGGTGGGGTTTTGGCACAGATACGCAGTATTTT.

This clonotype appeared many times. The chain uses TRBV3-1 and TRBJ2-5; TRBD2 matches 7 bases. CDR3 length: 18 amino acids. V shed 0 bases, J shed 4 bases, and the junction held 14 bases outside the gene matches. Germline V gene sequence: CDR1 LGHDT, CDR2 YNNKEL (reference sequence). This CDR3 is CASSQDQDGGGLGETQYF. Written as DNA, the CDR3 is TGTGCCAGCAGCCAAGATCAGGACGGGGGAGGGTTGGGAGAGACCCAGTACTTC.

This clonotype has a count of ten or more. The chain is built from TRBV5-1 and TRBJ2-2; 8 nucleotides agree with TRBD2. The CDR3 is made up of 15 amino acids. V was clipped by 4 bases and J by 2 bases; unmatched bases: 4. Germline CDR1 and CDR2: SGHRS and YFSETQ. CDR3 nucleotides: TGCGCCAGCAGCCGGGAGGGAACAAACACCGGGGAGCTGTTTTTT. Amino acid sequence: CASSREGTNTGELFF. Full variable domain (remainder filled in from reference TRBV5-1 and TRBJ2-2): KAGVTQTPRYLIKTRGQQVTLSCSPISGHRSVSWYQQTPGQGLQFLFEYFSETQRNKGNFPGRFSGRQFSNSRSEMNVSTLELGDSALYLCASSREGTNTGELFFGEGSRLTVL.

This clonotype was counted a few times. Being one base from a much bigger clone, this may be a read error. The gene calls are TRBV24-1 and TRBJ2-2; D is possibly TRBD1 or TRBD2 (6 bases each). This CDR3 is built from 15 residues. Germline V gene data show CDR1 as KGHDR and CDR2 as SFDVKD. Trimming cost V 3 bases and J 6 bases, with 13 bases left between them. The CDR3 sequence is CATSDVGGLAGELFF. As DNA, the CDR3 is TGTGCCACCAGTGATGTCGGGGGCCTGGCCGGGGAGCTGTTTTTT.

J is TRBJ1-5 and V is TRBV20-1; D is uncertain. The V gene lost 5 bases and the J gene lost 2 bases, with 10 bases spanning the gap. The CDR3 has 13 residues. Germline-derived CDR1 and CDR2 are DFQATT and SNEGSKA (reference sequence). The CDR3 coding sequence is TGCAGTGCTCAAAGGTCGGGCAATCAGCCCCAGCATTTT. Translation: CSAQRSGNQPQHF.

Concerning this clonotype: A much bigger clone sits one base away, suggesting this may be a read error. The chain uses TRBV7-9 and TRBJ2-3; possibly TRBD2 for D (6 bases). This CDR3 region has 16 residues. Between the trimmed V and J ends, which lost 5 bases and 4 bases, there was a span of 19 bases. Germline V gene lookup returns CDR1 SEHNR and CDR2 FQNEAQ (reference sequence). CDR3 nucleotide sequence: TGTGCCAGCAGCACCTTACCGGGAGAAGAGGCAGATACGCAGTATTTT. Translated, it gives CASSTLPGEEADTQYF.

Only a few counts were recorded for this clonotype. Being one base from a much bigger clone, this may be a read error. This sequence joins TRBV6-2 or TRBV6-3 and TRBJ2-3; D gene uncertain. The V end lost 7 bases, the J end lost 5 bases, and 19 bases lay between the germline ends. Germline V gives CDR1 MNHEY, CDR2 SVGEGT. The CDR3 covers 15 residues. Here the CDR3 DNA reads TGTGCCAGCACCGCGCCCAGCGTGAGAGGAGATACGCAGTATTTT. This encodes CASTAPSVRGDTQYF.

Points on this clonotype: Because the CDR3 is missing its conserved closing phenylalanine or tryptophan, this is likely a read error. V usage is TRBV6-1 and J usage is TRBJ1-2; 9 bases line up with TRBD1. V gave up 6 bases and J gave up 2 bases; unmatched junction bases: 7. The CDR3 is 15 residues long. Germline CDR1 reads MNHNS; CDR2 reads SASEGT. This CDR3 is CASSTGGSVNYGYTL. CDR3 in DNA: TGTGCCAGCAGCACAGGGGGCAGTGTAAACTATGGCTACACCCTC.

This clonotype occurred many times. The chain employs TRBV7-3 and TRBJ2-1; 9 positions agree with TRBD1. The CDR3 loop spans 15 amino acids. J was trimmed by 6 bases and V by 5 bases; bases with no gene match: 8. Germline loops: CDR1 SGHTA, CDR2 FQGTGA. CDR3 sequence: CASSLQTGGPNEQFF. CDR3 DNA: TGTGCCAGCAGCCTTCAGACAGGGGGGCCCAATGAGCAGTTCTTC. Full variable domain (outside the CDR3, taken from reference TRBV7-3 and TRBJ2-1): GAGVSQTPSNKVTEKGKYVELRCDPISGHTALYWYRQSLGQGPEFLIYFQGTGAADDSGLPNDRFFAVRPEGSVSTLKIQRTERGDSAVYLCASSLQTGGPNEQFFGPGTRLTVL.

In its sample, this clonotype was seen many times. V and J are TRBV6-1 and TRBJ1-3; D unresolved. Germline-derived CDR1 and CDR2 are MNHNS and SASEGT. With 1 base removed from V and 0 bases from J, the gap between germline ends came to 7 bases. The CDR3 has 15 amino acids. The CDR3 nucleotides are TGTGCCAGCAGTGAAGGGGCTTTCTCTGGAAACACCATATATTTT. Translated, it gives CASSEGAFSGNTIYF.

This clonotype occurred many times. The V call is TRBV6-2 or TRBV6-3, the J call TRBJ1-1; 7 bases are shared with TRBD1. Per the germline V gene, CDR1 is MNHEY and CDR2 is SVGEGT. The trim removed 6 bases at V and 4 bases at J, leaving 11 bases unmatched. CDR3 length equals 15 residues. The CDR3 DNA reads as TGTGCCAGCAGCTCCCCCCTTCAGGGGGTCACTGAAGCTTTCTTT. It translates to CASSSPLQGVTEAFF.

The rearrangement links TRBV28 to TRBJ1-5; D is undetermined. Germline CDR1 and CDR2: MDHEN and SYDVKM. Trimming took off 3 bases at V and 3 bases at J, with 12 bases between the two ends. This CDR3 has 15 residues. The CDR3 DNA reads TGTGCCAGCAGTTTCGCCCGCTTCCCCAATCAGCCCCAGCATTTT. Translating it yields CASSFARFPNQPQHF.

This clonotype appeared a single time. V usage is TRBV6-6 and J usage is TRBJ2-1; the match to TRBD2 covers 13 bases. V trimming: 2 bases; J trimming: 3 bases; junction bases outside the gene matches: 7. CDR3 length: 18 amino acids. Germline V gives CDR1 MNHNY, CDR2 SVGAGI (reference sequence). The CDR3 loop is CASSYLGLAGALYNEQFF. Here the CDR3 DNA reads TGTGCCAGCAGTTACCTAGGACTAGCGGGAGCCCTCTACAATGAGCAGTTCTTC.

On this clonotype itself: This sequence is one base from a far larger clone and is likely a read error. The V call is TRBV6-9, the J call TRBJ2-1; TRBD2 aligns across 11 bases. Germline assignment: CDR1 MNHGY and CDR2 SVAAGI. The CDR3 is 16 residues long. The junction had 7 bases not matched to a gene; V was cut back by 4 bases and J by 5 bases. Here the CDR3 reads CASSSPSGRTNNEQFF. The CDR3 DNA reads TGTGCCAGCAGTTCCCCTAGCGGGAGGACAAACAATGAGCAGTTCTTC.